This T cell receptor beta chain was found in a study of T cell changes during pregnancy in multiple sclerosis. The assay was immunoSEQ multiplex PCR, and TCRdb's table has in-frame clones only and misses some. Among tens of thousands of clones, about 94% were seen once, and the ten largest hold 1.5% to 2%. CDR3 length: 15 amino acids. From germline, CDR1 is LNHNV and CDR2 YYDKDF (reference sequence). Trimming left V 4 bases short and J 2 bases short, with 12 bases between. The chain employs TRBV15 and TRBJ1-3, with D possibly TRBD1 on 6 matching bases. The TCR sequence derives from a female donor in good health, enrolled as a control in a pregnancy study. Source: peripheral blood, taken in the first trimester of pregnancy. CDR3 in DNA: TGTGCCACCAGCACCGACAGGTTACCTGGAAACACCATATATTTT. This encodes CATSTDRLPGNTIYF.